This T cell receptor beta chain was recorded in a study of blood T cell repertoires in COVID-19. This CDR3 has 14 amino acids. The germline V gene has CDR1 LNHDA and CDR2 SQIVND (reference sequence). V dropped 3 bases and J dropped 5 bases, with 12 bases sitting between them. Assay used: immunoSEQ multiplex PCR; TCRdb lists only in-frame clones, some missing. The sample contains about 130,000 clones, 60% to 75% of which appear only once. The rearrangement uses TRBV19 and TRBJ2-3, with a possible D match to TRBD2 (5 bases). Source material: peripheral blood. The receptor comes from a woman in her seventies with acute or convalescent COVID-19. DNA of the CDR3: TGTGCCAGTAGTATCGGGAAAGTCAAAGATACGCAGTATTTT. Its translation is CASSIGKVKDTQYF.